The entry below gives a single TCR beta chain sequence along with its context. It lacks a known antigen. Nothing much larger sits one base from this clone, and base qualities are not available. TCRbeta CDR3 regions were amplified from genomic DNA using the immunoSEQ Assay, a bias-controlled multiplex PCR. Per the authors' processing: Nucleated cell counts per sample were estimated from amplification of reference gene primers within the assay. To quantify the absolute abundance of each unique TCRbeta CDR3 rearrangement, sequence reads were collapsed and filtered. For each sample, productive Simpson clonality was calculated as the square root of Simpson's diversity index over productive rearrangements. As stored in TCRdb, this immuneACCESS dataset retains in-frame rearrangements with V and J assigned. A fraction of the clones does not appear; measured against another copy, unresolved V genes explain less than half of the discrepancy, and the remainder lacks a known reason. D and trimming come from the DNA, and the V and J calls and clone size come from that table. The sample table holds tens of thousands of clones, of which over 65% were seen once. The top ten clones comprise under 7% of the sample.

The record originates from a study of blood T cell repertoires in COVID-19 (dated by TCRdb to about 2020). Looking at the study overall: Samples covering the acute and convalescent phases of COVID-19 were provided by collaborators in the United States, Italy and Spain. HLA class I and class II types, where available, came from metadata supplied by the sample provider rather than from assay-based typing. The material from the prospective study consisted of cDNA or gDNA derived from T cells, B-cell-depleted T cells, or PBMCs. The dataset comprised deeply sampled blood TCRbeta repertoires from subjects exposed to, actively infected with, or recovered from COVID-19. The repertoires were released in a freely available public database meant as a resource for research on the immune response to SARS-CoV-2. The samples were drawn from two sources: the first 160 participants of the ongoing ImmuneRACE study, and some 1,300 subjects contributed by 6 global collaborators. Nearly every sample came with metadata listing a de-identified subject ID, COVID-19 status, age in years and sex. Overall results and qualifications from the work: The amount of clinical and demographic metadata varied by source and participant and was provided uncurated.

From cysteine to phenylalanine, the CDR3 is 17 amino acids long. Only CDR3 DNA is held: 51 bases, read in frame from base 1. As encoded in the germline V gene, CDR1 is MDHEN while CDR2 is SYDVKM. V is trimmed back by 3 bases and J by 2 bases, and the junction contains 9 bases that no gene match accounts for. Each collaborating institution followed its own protocols to collect whole blood in K2EDTA tubes. For TCRbeta analysis, collaborators shipped samples as frozen whole blood, isolated PBMCs, or DNA extracted from either of those sample types. This clonotype was obtained from a woman aged 60-70 years with acute or convalescent COVID-19. Sequencing input: peripheral blood. The V gene is TRBV28 and the J gene is TRBJ2-5; 10 nucleotides in the junction match TRBD2. The CDR3 in this case is CASSFGLAGASQETQYF. The bases read TGTGCCAGCAGTTTTGGGCTAGCGGGGGCGTCTCAAGAGACCCAGTACTTC.